The source of this T cell receptor beta chain is a study of blood T cell repertoires in COVID-19 (dated by TCRdb to 2020 to 2022). A note on the overall study: The collaborator samples originated in the United States, Italy and Spain and spanned the acute and convalescent phases of COVID-19. The prospective study material was composed of cDNA or gDNA derived from T cells, B-cell-depleted T cells, or PBMCs. Deeply sampled blood TCRbeta repertoires from subjects exposed to, actively infected with, or recovered from COVID-19 were included in the dataset. The repertoires were released in a freely available public database meant as a resource for research on the immune response to SARS-CoV-2. The samples were drawn from the first 160 participants of the ongoing ImmuneRACE study and from 1,200 or so subjects provided by 6 global collaborators. Nearly every sample came with metadata listing a de-identified subject ID, COVID-19 status, age in years and sex. Where available, HLA class I and class II types were obtained from metadata supplied by the sample provider rather than from assay-based typing. Paper-wide results and their limitations: How much clinical and demographic metadata was included differed by source and by participant, and the metadata was provided uncurated.

The collaborating institutions used their own protocols to collect whole blood in K2EDTA tubes. Collaborator samples were shipped for TCRbeta analysis as frozen whole blood, isolated PBMCs, or DNA extracted from either sample type. The immunoSEQ Assay, a bias-controlled multiplex PCR, was used to amplify TCRbeta CDR3 regions from genomic DNA. The paper's data handling went like this. Within the assay, amplification of reference gene primers was used to estimate how many nucleated cells each sample contained. Sequence reads were collapsed and filtered to measure the absolute abundance of every unique TCRbeta CDR3 rearrangement. For each sample, productive Simpson clonality was calculated as the square root of Simpson's diversity index over productive rearrangements. The table was pulled from immuneACCESS by TCRdb, which kept in-frame rearrangements only. Such tables lose some clones; where checked, under half of the loss comes from unresolved V genes, and the rest has no known cause. For V, J and clone size, that table is used; D and trimming come from the DNA. In all, the sample holds some 150,000 clones, and 86% of those were seen once. The ten largest make up over 7% of the sample.

As regards this clone: Its recognized antigen is unknown. Per-base qualities were not stored, and no clone one base away is much larger.

CDR1 is given as MNHEY and CDR2 as SVGEGT, both from the germline V gene. Relative to germline, V is missing 4 bases and J is missing 5 bases, with 10 bases of the junction outside any gene match. Taken from cysteine to phenylalanine, the CDR3 has 16 residues. Only CDR3 DNA is held: 48 bases, read in frame from base 1. The sequence derives from a woman over 75 in a cohort sampled during active or convalescent COVID-19. The rearranged segments are TRBV6-2 or TRBV6-3 and TRBJ1-5; 8 nucleotides in the junction match TRBD1. The sample consisted of peripheral blood. The DNA sequence is given as TGTGCCAGCAGTTTTAACAGGGGGTTTGTGGATCAGCCCCAGCATTTT. Translation gives CASSFNRGFVDQPQHF.